The clone carrying this T cell receptor beta chain appeared a few times. The sample is drawn from a study of TIL therapy for anti-PD-1-resistant metastatic lung cancer. Time point given: pre-treatment sample, taken before nivolumab and TIL therapy. V was pared by 4 bases and J by 4 bases, with 9 bases of the junction left unmatched. Looked up from germline, CDR1 is SNHLY and CDR2 is FYNNEI. The CDR3 has 15 residues. The immunoSEQ assay was v3. Clones were read by immunoSEQ multiplex PCR, and TCRdb kept only the in-frame ones, dropping some. The sample has 50,000 to 65,000 clones, about 69% seen once; the top ten hold around 6.6%.

Specimen: blood, collected at baseline. V gene TRBV2 combines with J gene TRBJ1-1; 7 positions agree with TRBD1. The clonotype originates from a person aged 25-80 years with non-small cell lung cancer. CDR3 sequence reads: CASSVIGQAGTEAFF. In DNA form, the CDR3 reads TGTGCCAGCAGTGTCATAGGACAGGCGGGCACTGAAGCTTTCTTT.